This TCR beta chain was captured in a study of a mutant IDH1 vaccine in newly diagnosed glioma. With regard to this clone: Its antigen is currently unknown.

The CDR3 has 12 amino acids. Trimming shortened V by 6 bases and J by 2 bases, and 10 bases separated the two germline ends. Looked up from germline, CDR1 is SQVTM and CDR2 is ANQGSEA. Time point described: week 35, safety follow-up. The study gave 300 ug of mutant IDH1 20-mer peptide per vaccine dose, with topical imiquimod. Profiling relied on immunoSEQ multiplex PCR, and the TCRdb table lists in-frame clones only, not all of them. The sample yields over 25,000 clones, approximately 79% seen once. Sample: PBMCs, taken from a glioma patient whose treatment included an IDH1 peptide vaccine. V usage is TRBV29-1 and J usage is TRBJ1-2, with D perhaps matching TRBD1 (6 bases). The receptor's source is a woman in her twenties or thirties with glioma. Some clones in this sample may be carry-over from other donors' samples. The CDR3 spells CSVAQGNYGYTF. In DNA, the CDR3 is TGCAGCGTCGCACAGGGAAACTATGGCTACACCTTC. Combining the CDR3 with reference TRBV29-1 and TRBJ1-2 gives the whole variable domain SAVISQKPSRDICQRGTSLTIQCQVDSQVTMMFWYRQQPGQSLTLIATANQGSEATYESGFVIDKFPISRPNLTFSTLTVSNMSPEDSSIYLCSVAQGNYGYTFGSGTRLTVV.